The present T cell receptor beta chain was sequenced within a study of lymphopenia after photon versus proton radiotherapy. This table comes from immunoSEQ multiplex PCR, and its TCRdb copy is limited to in-frame clones, with some not included. The top ten clones hold less than 20% of a sample with about 5,000 clones, roughly 91% of them seen once. This clone was observed a handful of times. Germline values: CDR1 SGHNT, CDR2 YENEEA. With 0 bases removed from V and 5 bases from J, the gap between germline ends came to 9 bases. This CDR3 region has 14 residues. The source is a young man with gastric cancer. This rearrangement joins TRBV11-3 to TRBJ2-3; unclear D gene. The sequenced sample was peripheral blood, obtained from a patient treated with photon-based radiotherapy. CDR3: CASSLEPMGDTQYF. CDR3 DNA sequence: TGTGCCAGCAGCTTAGAACCCATGGGAGATACGCAGTATTTT.